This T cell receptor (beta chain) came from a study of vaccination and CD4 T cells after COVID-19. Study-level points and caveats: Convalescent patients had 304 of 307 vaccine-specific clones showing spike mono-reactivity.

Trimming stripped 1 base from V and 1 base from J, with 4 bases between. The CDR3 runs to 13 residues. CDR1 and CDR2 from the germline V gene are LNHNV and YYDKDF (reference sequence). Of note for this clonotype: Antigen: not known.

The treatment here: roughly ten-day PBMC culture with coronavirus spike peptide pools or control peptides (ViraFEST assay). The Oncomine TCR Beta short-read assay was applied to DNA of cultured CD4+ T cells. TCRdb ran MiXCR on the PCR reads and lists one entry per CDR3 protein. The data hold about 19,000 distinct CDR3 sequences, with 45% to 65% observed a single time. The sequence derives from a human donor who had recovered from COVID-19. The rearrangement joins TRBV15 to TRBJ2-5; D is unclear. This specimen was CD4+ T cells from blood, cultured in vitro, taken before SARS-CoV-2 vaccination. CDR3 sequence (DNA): TGTGCCACCAGCAGAGTCGCCCAAGAGACCCAGTACTTC. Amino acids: CATSRVAQETQYF.